The 9 T cell receptor beta chains reported below all come from one sample, sequenced in a study of identical twins. Each CDR3 protein is one row after TCRdb ran MiXCR on the 5' RACE reads. The table includes 120,000 to 150,000 distinct CDR3 sequences, roughly 3.3% detected once. Sequenced sample: memory T cells sorted from blood. Receptors originate from a young man in good health.

This clonotype was counted at least ten times. The chain links TRBV9 to TRBJ2-1; TRBD2 aligns across 11 bases. The V and J ends lost 0 bases and 4 bases, in that order; junction bases with no gene match: 15. Germline V CDR1 and CDR2: SGDLS, YYNGEE. CDR3 size: 20 residues. In DNA form, the CDR3 reads TGTGCCAGCAGCGTAGCTACCGGAGGATACGGACTAGCGGGTTACAATGAGCAGTTCTTC. This codes for CASSVATGGYGLAGYNEQFF.

This clonotype was observed many times. This chain links TRBV12-3 or TRBV12-4 with TRBJ2-5; D uncertain. V was clipped by 0 bases and J by 2 bases, with 10 bases between them. The CDR3 consists of 15 residues. In DNA form, the CDR3 reads TGTGCCAGCAGTTTAGCCGGCAGCGCTCAAGAGACCCAGTACTTC. It is translated as CASSLAGSAQETQYF.

This clonotype was counted many times. V and J are TRBV20-1 and TRBJ2-2; D not certain. The germline V gene has CDR1 DFQATT and CDR2 SNEGSKA (reference sequence). This CDR3 spans 15 amino acids. Trimming removed 0 bases from V and 6 bases from J, with 14 bases in between. The CDR3: CSARDLARGAGELFF. CDR3 DNA sequence: TGCAGTGCTAGAGATTTGGCCCGTGGGGCCGGGGAGCTGTTTTTT.

This clonotype was detected many times. The gene calls are TRBV20-1 and TRBJ2-7, with D possibly being TRBD2 (6 bases). CDR3 length: 11 amino acids. Germline V gene sequence: CDR1 DFQATT, CDR2 SNEGSKA (reference sequence). Trimming removed 5 bases at V and 6 bases at J, with 11 bases between. CDR3 nucleotide sequence: TGCAGTGCTCGTCTAGCGATCGAGCAGTACTTC. Protein: CSARLAIEQYF.

Ten or more counts support this clonotype. The J gene is TRBJ1-1, the V gene TRBV5-1; D perhaps matches TRBD1 (6 bases). The V gene's germline CDR1 is SGHRS and CDR2 YFSETQ. Trimming took 4 bases from V and 3 from J, leaving 16 bases between them. The length of the CDR3 is 15 residues. The CDR3 sequence is CASSPLGAEHTEAFF. The CDR3 region has the DNA TGCGCCAGCAGCCCCCTGGGGGCGGAACACACTGAAGCTTTCTTT.

This clonotype was seen at least ten times. The chain joins TRBV7-2 to TRBJ2-1, with D maybe TRBD2 (5 bases). The CDR3 covers 14 residues. V was trimmed by 5 bases and J by 0 bases, leaving 8 bases between them. Germline CDR1 is SGHTA and CDR2 is FQGNSA. This CDR3 is CASSPEGSYNEQFF. CDR3 nucleotides: TGTGCCAGCAGCCCTGAGGGCTCCTACAATGAGCAGTTCTTC.

CDR3 DNA sequence: TGCAGTGCTTCCGGGGCCCGCTATGGCTACACCTTC. Amino acid sequence: CSASGARYGYTF. The V call is TRBV20-1, the J call TRBJ1-2; a weak D match, TRBD1 (5 bases). The CDR3 sequence is 12 residues long. Germline CDR1 and CDR2: DFQATT and SNEGSKA (reference sequence). The V gene lost 5 bases and the J gene lost 4 bases, with 11 bases spanning the gap.

This clonotype came up many times. This chain uses TRBV20-1 with TRBJ2-7; tentatively, D is TRBD1 (6 bases). Trimming cost V 8 bases and J 1 base, with 21 bases left between them. The CDR3 consists of 15 residues. Germline lookup yields CDR1 DFQATT and CDR2 SNEGSKA (reference sequence). CDR3 nucleotide sequence: TGCAGTTCGATACCCCAGGGGCGAACTTCCTACGAGCAGTACTTC. Translation: CSSIPQGRTSYEQYF.

In this sample, this clonotype turned up many times. The chain carries TRBV5-1 and TRBJ2-3; D unclear. Trimming left V 4 bases short and J 2 bases short, with 8 bases between. Germline V CDR1 and CDR2: SGHRS, YFSETQ. This CDR3 spans 13 amino acids. The chain's CDR3 is CASSPTNTDTQYF. Written as DNA, the CDR3 is TGCGCCAGCAGCCCGACCAACACAGATACGCAGTATTTT.